Presented here are 14 T cell receptor beta chains from one specimen sequenced in a study of breast tumors, draining lymph nodes, adjacent tissues. TCRdb re-called the multiplex PCR reads through MiXCR, storing one row per CDR3 protein. Of about 24,000 distinct CDR3 sequences in the sample, around 68% were seen once. The material sequenced was tumor-adjacent breast tissue. These receptor sequences come from a female donor with breast cancer. Some clones in this sample may be carry-over from other donors' samples.

This clonotype was counted many times. V and J are TRBV7-9 and TRBJ2-7; D might be TRBD1 or TRBD2, each matching 5 bases. This CDR3 contains 14 residues. V shed 1 base and J shed 7 bases, with 14 bases lying between them. CDR1 and CDR2 from the germline V gene are SEHNR and FQNEAQ (reference sequence). The CDR3, as DNA: TGTGCCAGCAGCTTAGTAGGGACGGACGGGGAGCAGTACTTC. Translated, it gives CASSLVGTDGEQYF.

The V call is TRBV7-8, the J call TRBJ2-1; no definite D call. The V end was cut by 5 bases, the J end by 10 bases, with 15 bases between. CDR1 SGHVS and CDR2 FQNEAQ come from the germline V gene. This CDR3 is built from 13 residues. CDR3 region: CASSPPLQDEQFF. CDR3 coding DNA: TGTGCCAGCAGCCCACCCCTTCAGGACGAGCAGTTCTTC.

CDR3 DNA: TGTGCCACCAGCAGTTTGCAGGGAGCATTCACCGGGGAGCTGTTTTTT. This encodes CATSSLQGAFTGELFF. The genes are TRBV15 and TRBJ2-2; TRBD1 or TRBD2 may be the D gene (5 bases each). The CDR3 runs 16 residues. Trimming shortened V by 3 bases and J by 4 bases, and 15 bases separated the two germline ends. In germline, CDR1 is LNHNV, CDR2 YYDKDF (reference sequence).

The V gene is TRBV10-3, the J gene TRBJ1-6; the D gene is possibly TRBD1 (5 bases). V was shortened by 4 bases and J by 5 bases, with 9 bases between the two germline ends. CDR1 and CDR2 from the germline V gene are ENHRY and SYGVKD. This CDR3 is built from 14 residues. In DNA, the CDR3 is TGTGCCATCAGTGGGCAGGGTAATAATTCACCCCTCCACTTT. Its translation is CAISGQGNNSPLHF.

In its sample, this clonotype was seen many times. The gene calls are TRBV9 and TRBJ2-3; tentative D call: TRBD2 (7 bases). Germline lookup yields CDR1 SGDLS and CDR2 YYNGEE. Trimming removed 0 bases at V and 5 bases at J, with 13 bases between. The CDR3 is 15 amino acids. This CDR3 reads CASSVGGGWGDTQYF. The CDR3 nucleotides read TGTGCCAGCAGCGTAGGGGGGGGCTGGGGAGATACGCAGTATTTT.

The V call is TRBV2, the J call TRBJ2-1; D is possibly TRBD2 (6 bases). The germline gives CDR1 SNHLY, CDR2 FYNNEI. Trimming cost V 2 bases and J 2 bases, with 16 bases left between them. This CDR3 is 17 amino acids long. CDR3 region: CASSEPRKGGAYNEQFF. The CDR3 nucleotides are TGTGCCAGCAGTGAACCCCGTAAGGGCGGGGCCTACAATGAGCAGTTCTTC.

This clonotype was detected many times. The chain joins TRBV7-9 to TRBJ2-3; D possibly corresponds to TRBD2 (5 bases). V was cut by 5 bases and J by 3 bases, with 12 bases left in between. The CDR3 is 14 amino acids. The V gene's germline CDR1 is SEHNR and CDR2 FQNEAQ (reference sequence). CDR3 sequence (DNA): TGTGCCAGCAGCCCGCGGGTGGGGACAGATACGCAGTATTTT. Its protein product is CASSPRVGTDTQYF.

The gene calls are TRBV29-1 and TRBJ2-7; 8 nucleotides agree with TRBD2. J lost 0 bases, V lost 4 bases, and 5 bases had no gene match. Germline V CDR1 and CDR2: SQVTM, ANQGSEA. The CDR3 is 14 residues long. The CDR3 loop reads CSVGGLGPSYEQYF. For the CDR3, the DNA is TGCAGCGTTGGGGGACTAGGCCCCTCCTACGAGCAGTACTTC.

This clonotype was seen at least ten times. This chain connects TRBV19 to TRBJ1-5, with D tentatively TRBD1 (5 bases). The germline gives CDR1 LNHDA, CDR2 SQIVND (reference sequence). The CDR3 length is 17 residues. With 5 bases removed from V and 4 bases from J, the gap between germline ends came to 21 bases. DNA of the CDR3: TGTGCCAGTAGTCATGTCCAGCGGGGGGTGCGAAATCAGCCCCAGCATTTT. Its protein is CASSHVQRGVRNQPQHF.

This clonotype was observed many times. The chain links TRBV11-2 to TRBJ2-5, with D uncertain. The CDR3 spans 15 residues. V was trimmed by 3 bases and J by 3 bases, leaving 14 bases between them. Germline loops: CDR1 SGHAT, CDR2 FQNNGV. The CDR3 sequence: CASSFGVNKKETQYF. CDR3 in DNA: TGTGCCAGCAGCTTTGGGGTGAACAAAAAAGAGACCCAGTACTTC.

By its share, this clonotype is medium-sized. This chain uses TRBV5-1 with TRBJ1-5; TRBD1 aligns across 12 bases. Unmatched junction bases numbered 4, after V lost 5 bases and J lost 4 bases. The CDR3 loop spans 15 amino acids. Germline V gives CDR1 SGHRS, CDR2 YFSETQ. CDR3 amino acids: CASSLGQGANQPQHF. The CDR3 DNA reads TGCGCCAGCAGTCTGGGACAGGGGGCGAATCAGCCCCAGCATTTT.

J is TRBJ1-5 and V is TRBV5-5; weak D call: TRBD1 (5 bases). Trimming pared 4 bases from V and 0 bases from J, leaving 20 bases between. The germline V gene encodes CDR1 SGHKS and CDR2 YYEKEE (reference sequence). This CDR3 comprises 18 residues. CDR3 protein: CASSLTPVPRDSNQPQHF. The DNA of the CDR3 is TGTGCCAGCAGCCTAACCCCGGTCCCCAGGGATAGCAATCAGCCCCAGCATTTT. Looking up the rest from reference TRBV5-5 and TRBJ1-5 gives the full variable domain: DAGVTQSPTHLIKTRGQQVTLRCSPISGHKSVSWYQQVLGQGPQFIFQYYEKEERGRGNFPDRFSARQFPNYSSELNVNALLLGDSALYLCASSLTPVPRDSNQPQHFGDGTRLSIL.

V is TRBV20-1 and J is TRBJ2-7, with a possible D match to TRBD1 (6 bases). The CDR3 is 12 residues long. Trimming took off 7 bases at V and 2 bases at J, with 12 bases between the two ends. Germline V gives CDR1 DFQATT, CDR2 SNEGSKA (reference sequence). This chain's CDR3 is CSGGRETYEQYF. Written as DNA, the CDR3 is TGCAGTGGGGGGCGCGAAACCTACGAGCAGTACTTC.

The J gene is TRBJ2-1, the V gene TRBV20-1; possibly TRBD1 for D (5 bases). The CDR3 extends over 14 amino acids. With 3 bases removed from V and 5 bases from J, the gap between germline ends came to 14 bases. The germline CDR1 and CDR2 sequences are DFQATT and SNEGSKA (reference sequence). The CDR3 bases are TGCAGTGCTAGTGGTGGGGCTTATAACAATGAGCAGTTCTTC. This sequence encodes CSASGGAYNNEQFF.